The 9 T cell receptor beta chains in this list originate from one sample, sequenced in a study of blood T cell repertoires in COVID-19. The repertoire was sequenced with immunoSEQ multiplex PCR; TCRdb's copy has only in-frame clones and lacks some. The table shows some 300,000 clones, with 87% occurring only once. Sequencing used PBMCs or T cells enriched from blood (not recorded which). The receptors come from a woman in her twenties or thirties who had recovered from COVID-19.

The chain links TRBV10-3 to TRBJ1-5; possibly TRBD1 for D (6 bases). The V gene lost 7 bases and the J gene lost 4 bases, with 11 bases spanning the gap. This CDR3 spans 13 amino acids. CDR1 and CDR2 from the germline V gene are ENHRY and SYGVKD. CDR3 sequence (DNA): TGTGCCATCACCCGGGACACAAATCAGCCCCAGCATTTT. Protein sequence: CAITRDTNQPQHF.

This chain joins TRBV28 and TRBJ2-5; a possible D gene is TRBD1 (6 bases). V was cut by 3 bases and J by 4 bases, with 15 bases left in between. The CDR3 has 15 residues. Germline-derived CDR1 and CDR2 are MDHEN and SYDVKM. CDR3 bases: TGTGCCAGCAGTTTGGGCAGGGGCGGAACAGAGACCCAGTACTTC. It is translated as CASSLGRGGTETQYF.

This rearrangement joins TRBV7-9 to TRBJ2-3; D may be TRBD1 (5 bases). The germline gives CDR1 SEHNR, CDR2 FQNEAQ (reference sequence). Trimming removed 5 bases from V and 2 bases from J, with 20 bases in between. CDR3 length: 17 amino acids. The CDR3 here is CASSEPQAGSDTDTQYF. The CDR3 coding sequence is TGTGCCAGCAGCGAACCTCAGGCAGGGTCGGACACAGATACGCAGTATTTT.

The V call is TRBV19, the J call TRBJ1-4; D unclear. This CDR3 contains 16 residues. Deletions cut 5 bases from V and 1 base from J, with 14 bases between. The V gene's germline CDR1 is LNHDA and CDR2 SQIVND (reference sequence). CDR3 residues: CASSLTRPGTNEKLFF. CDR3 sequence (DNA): TGTGCCAGTAGTCTCACTAGGCCGGGAACTAATGAAAAACTGTTTTTT.

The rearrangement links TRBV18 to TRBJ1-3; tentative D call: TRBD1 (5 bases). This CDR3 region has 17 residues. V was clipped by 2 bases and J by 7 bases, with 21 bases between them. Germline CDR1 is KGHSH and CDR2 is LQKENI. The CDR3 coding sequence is TGTGCCAGCTCACCATCTGGACCGGGACTCGGGGGGAACACCATATATTTT. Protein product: CASSPSGPGLGGNTIYF.

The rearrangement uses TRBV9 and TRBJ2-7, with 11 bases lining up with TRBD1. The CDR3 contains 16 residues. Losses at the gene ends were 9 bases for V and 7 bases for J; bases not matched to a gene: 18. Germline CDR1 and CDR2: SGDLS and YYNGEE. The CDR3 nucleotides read TGTGCCATCATGAAGCCGGGACAGGGGGTCCAGGAGGAGCAGTACTTC. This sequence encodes CAIMKPGQGVQEEQYF.

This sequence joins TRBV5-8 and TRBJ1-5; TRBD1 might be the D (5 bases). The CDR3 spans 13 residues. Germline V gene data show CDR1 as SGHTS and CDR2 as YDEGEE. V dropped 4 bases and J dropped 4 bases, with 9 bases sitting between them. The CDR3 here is CASSRTGNQPQHF. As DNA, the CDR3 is TGTGCCAGCAGCAGAACAGGAAATCAGCCCCAGCATTTT.

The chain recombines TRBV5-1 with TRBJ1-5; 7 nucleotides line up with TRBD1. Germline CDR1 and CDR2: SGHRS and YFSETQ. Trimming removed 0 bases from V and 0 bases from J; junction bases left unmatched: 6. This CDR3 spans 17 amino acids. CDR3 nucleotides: TGCGCCAGCAGCTTGGCCCTCGACAGGGTTAGCAATCAGCCCCAGCATTTT. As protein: CASSLALDRVSNQPQHF.

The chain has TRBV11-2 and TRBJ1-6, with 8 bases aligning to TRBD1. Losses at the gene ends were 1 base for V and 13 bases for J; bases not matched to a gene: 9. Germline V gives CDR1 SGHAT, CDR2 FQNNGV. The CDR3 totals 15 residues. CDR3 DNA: TGTGCCAGCAGCTTAGTAGGGCAGGGGGCGAGTCCCCTCCACTTT. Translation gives CASSLVGQGASPLHF.